The sequence of this T cell receptor beta chain was determined in a study of spatial heterogeneity in lung cancer. Study overall: In the raw reads, each unique TCR and UMI combination was present more than ten times on average.

Noted time point: sample taken at primary tumor resection. This clonotype was observed at least ten times. Antigen unknown. In a library made to pick up alpha chains, this beta chain is a stray read with a size that means little. In the library, each TCR cDNA molecule bore its own unique molecular identifier. TCRdb used MiXCR to reprocess the 5' RACE reads, holding one entry per CDR3 protein. This table holds 9,000 to 10,000 distinct CDR3 sequences, roughly an eighth found once. The CDR3 totals 16 residues. The V end was cut by 7 bases, the J end by 0 bases, with 17 bases between. Germline V CDR1 and CDR2: ENHRY, SYGVKD. General study results and limits: One measure, the expanded intratumoral alpha and beta TCR count, tracked tumor mutation counts.

The receptor's source is a male donor with early-stage non-small cell lung cancer. V is TRBV10-3 and J is TRBJ2-3; weak D call: TRBD1 (8 bases). This material consisted of lung tumor tissue, taken at surgery. The CDR3 spells CAITPGQGGSTDTQYF. The CDR3 region has the DNA TGTGCCATCACCCCCGGACAGGGAGGGAGCACAGATACGCAGTATTTT.